This T cell receptor (beta chain) emerged from a study of identical twins. Ten or more counts support this clonotype. TCRdb passed the 5' RACE reads through MiXCR, listing each CDR3 protein once. Of approximately 680,000 distinct CDR3 sequences in the sample, less than 9% are singletons; the top ten hold 1.6%. This sample also appeared in a second study, on yellow fever vaccine responses in identical twins.

The source of this sequence is a woman aged 18-29 years in good health. What was sequenced was PBMCs.

The CDR3 is CASSHRQGGGWYGYTF. CDR3 coding DNA: TGCGCCAGCAGCCACCGACAGGGAGGGGGGTGGTATGGCTACACCTTC. V usage is TRBV4-1 and J usage is TRBJ1-2, with TRBD1 matching 7 bases. In germline, CDR1 is MGHRA, CDR2 YSYEKL. This CDR3 is 16 amino acids long. Trimming removed 3 bases from V and 5 bases from J; junction bases left unmatched: 12.